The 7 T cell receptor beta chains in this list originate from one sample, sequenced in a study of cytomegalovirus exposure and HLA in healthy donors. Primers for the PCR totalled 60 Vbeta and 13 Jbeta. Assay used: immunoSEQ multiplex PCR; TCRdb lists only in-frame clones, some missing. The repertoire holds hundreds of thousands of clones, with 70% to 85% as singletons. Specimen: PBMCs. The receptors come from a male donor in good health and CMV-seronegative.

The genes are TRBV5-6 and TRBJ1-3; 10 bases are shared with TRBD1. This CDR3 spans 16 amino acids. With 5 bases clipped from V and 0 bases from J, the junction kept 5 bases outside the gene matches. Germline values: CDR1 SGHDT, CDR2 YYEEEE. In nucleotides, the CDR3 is TGTGCCAGCAGAACCGGGACAGGGGTCTCTGGAAACACCATATATTTT. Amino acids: CASRTGTGVSGNTIYF.

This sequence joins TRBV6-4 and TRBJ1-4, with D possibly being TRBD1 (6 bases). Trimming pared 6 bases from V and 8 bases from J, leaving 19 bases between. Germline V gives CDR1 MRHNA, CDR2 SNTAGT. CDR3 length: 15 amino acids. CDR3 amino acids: CASRPVGGRREKLFF. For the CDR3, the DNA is TGTGCCAGCAGGCCGGTCGGGGGGCGCAGAGAAAAACTGTTTTTT.

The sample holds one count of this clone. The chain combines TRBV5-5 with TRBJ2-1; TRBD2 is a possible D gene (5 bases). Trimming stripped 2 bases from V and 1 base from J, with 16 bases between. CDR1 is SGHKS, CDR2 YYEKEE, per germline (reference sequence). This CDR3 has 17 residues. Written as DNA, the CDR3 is TGTGCCAGCAGCTTTTCTGGCGCGAGAGGGTCCTACAATGAGCAGTTCTTC. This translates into CASSFSGARGSYNEQFF.

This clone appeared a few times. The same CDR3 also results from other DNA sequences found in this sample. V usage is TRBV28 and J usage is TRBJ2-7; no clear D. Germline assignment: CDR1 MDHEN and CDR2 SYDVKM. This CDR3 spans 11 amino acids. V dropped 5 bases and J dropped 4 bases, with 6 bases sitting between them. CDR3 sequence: CASSLRYEQYF. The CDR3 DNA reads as TGTGCCAGCAGTCTCCGGTACGAGCAGTACTTC.

The CDR3 nucleotides read TGTGCCAGCAGCGAAAGAGGGACAGGGGAAGGCTACACCTTC. Protein product: CASSERGTGEGYTF. This chain connects TRBV9 to TRBJ1-2, with TRBD1 identical over 10 bases. V dropped 3 bases and J dropped 8; count of bases not matched to a gene: 7. The CDR3 has 14 residues. The germline V gene has CDR1 SGDLS and CDR2 YYNGEE.

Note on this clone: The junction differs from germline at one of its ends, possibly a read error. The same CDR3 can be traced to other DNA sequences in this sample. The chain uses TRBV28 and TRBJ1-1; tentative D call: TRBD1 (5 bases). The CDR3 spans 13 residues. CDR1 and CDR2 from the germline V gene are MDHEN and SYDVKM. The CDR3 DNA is TGTGCCAGTAGTTCGGGGGTCAGGGCTGAAGCTTTCTTT. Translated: CASSSGVRAEAFF. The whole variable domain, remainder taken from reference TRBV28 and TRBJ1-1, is DVKVTQSSRYLVKRTGEKVFLECVQDMDHENMFWYRQDPGLGLRLIYFSYDVKMKEKGDIPEGYSVSREKKERFSLILESASTNQTSMYLCASSSGVRAEAFFGQGTRLTVV.

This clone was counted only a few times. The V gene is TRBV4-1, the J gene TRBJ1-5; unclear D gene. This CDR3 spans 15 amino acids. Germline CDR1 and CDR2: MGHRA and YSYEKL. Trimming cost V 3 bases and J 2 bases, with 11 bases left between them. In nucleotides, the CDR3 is TGCGCCAGCAGCCACCAGACCGAGGGCAATCAGCCCCAGCATTTT. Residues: CASSHQTEGNQPQHF.